The clone carrying this T cell receptor beta chain occurred a few times. This entry comes from a study of CD8+ T cells in alopecia areata. For the study at large: By percentage of affected scalp area, the severity of treated patients was scored.

RNA extraction and reverse transcription yielded cDNA as sequencing template. The assay was immunoSEQ multiplex PCR, and TCRdb's table has in-frame clones only and misses some. Among about 220,000 clones, around three fifths were seen once, and the ten largest hold 1.6%. The treatment: oral pan-JAK inhibitor, 5-10 mg twice daily. After removal of 4 bases from V and 5 bases from J, the junction contained 1 base not matched to a gene. CDR1 and CDR2 (germline): SSHAT, FNYEAQ (reference sequence). The CDR3 has 15 residues. This TCR was recovered from a human donor with alopecia areata. Here the sequenced sample was CD4+ T cells sorted from blood, taken at week 4, from a patient treated with tofacitinib. This chain connects TRBV7-7 to TRBJ2-1, with 14 bases matching TRBD2. This CDR3 is CASSSGLAGDNEQFF. The CDR3 DNA reads as TGTGCCAGCAGCTCGGGACTAGCGGGGGACAATGAGCAGTTCTTC. Full variable domain (remainder filled in from reference TRBV7-7 and TRBJ2-1): GAGVSQSPRYKVTKRGQDVTLRCDPISSHATLYWYQQALGQGPEFLTYFNYEAQPDKSGLPSDRFSAERPEGSISTLTIQRTEQRDSAMYRCASSSGLAGDNEQFFGPGTRLTVL.